The clone carrying this T cell receptor (beta chain) was detected a few times. Its target is unknown. V was trimmed by 3 bases and J by 7 bases, leaving 16 bases between them. Germline CDR1 is SGHVS and CDR2 is FQNEAQ. The CDR3 has 14 residues. This sample was taken from a study of response to subunit inactivated influenza vaccine. Study-wide results and caveats: With each seasonal influenza vaccination, the authors suggested, few new T cells are recruited.

TCRdb re-called the RT-PCR reads through MiXCR, storing one row per CDR3 protein. Among 500,000 to 600,000 distinct CDR3 sequences listed, about 12% were seen once. The starting material was PBMCs from blood, obtained on the day of vaccination. This sequence joins TRBV7-8 and TRBJ2-7, with D perhaps TRBD1 or TRBD2 (5 bases each). The source of this sequence is a man aged 45 to 65 who received an inactivated influenza vaccine. The CDR3 sequence is CASSFGIRDQEQYF. DNA of the CDR3: TGTGCCAGCAGCTTTGGTATACGGGACCAGGAGCAGTACTTC.